A single T cell receptor (beta chain) is shown here with its context. Antigen specificity is unknown. The sample comes from a study of T cell repertoires in cytomegalovirus infection. As for the study in general: The public TCR beta signatures pointed to both CMV infection and matching HLA type.

TCRdb ran MiXCR on the reads and lists one entry per CDR3 protein. The table shows about 130,000 distinct CDR3 sequences, with more than 20% occurring only once. The study, taken as a whole, reports: The cumulative frequency of public TCR beta families identified carriers of CMV plus the relevant HLA. HLA-C-restricted CMV clonotypes gave the most frequent clonotype in two of eight donors.

Germline V gene sequence: CDR1 KGHSH, CDR2 LQKENI. The CDR3 has 17 amino acids. Trimming at V came to 2 bases and at J to 6 bases, leaving 11 bases not matched to a gene. What was sequenced was PBMCs, sequenced either directly or after in vitro stimulation (not recorded which). The receptor comes from a human donor in good health (CMV status not recorded). Some clones in this sample may be carry-over from other donors' samples. The chain recombines TRBV18 with TRBJ2-1; 9 nucleotides align to TRBD2. The CDR3 is CASSPWAQGLASNEQFF. CDR3 coding DNA: TGTGCCAGCTCACCATGGGCCCAGGGACTAGCATCCAATGAGCAGTTCTTC.